The 17 T cell receptor beta chains below all came from one sample that was sequenced in a study of T cell repertoires in cytomegalovirus infection. One entry per CDR3 protein, called by TCRdb with MiXCR from the reads. The table includes around 190,000 distinct CDR3 sequences, approximately 15% detected once. The sequencing input was PBMCs. Receptors were obtained from a human donor in good health (CMV status not recorded). Some clones in this sample may be carry-over from other donors' samples.

At least ten counts were recorded for this clonotype. CDR3 protein: CASSQAWVSMNTEAFF. The CDR3 DNA reads as TGCGCCAGCAGCCAAGCTTGGGTATCCATGAACACTGAAGCTTTCTTT. The genes are TRBV4-1 and TRBJ1-1, with D unresolved. Trimming took off 1 base at V and 0 bases at J, with 12 bases between the two ends. Germline V gene sequence: CDR1 MGHRA, CDR2 YSYEKL. The CDR3 has 16 amino acids.

A note on this clonotype: A read error may explain this, as a much larger clone is one base away. The chain recombines TRBV28 with TRBJ1-4, with D hard to call. The CDR3 is 16 amino acids. Germline CDR1 MDHEN, CDR2 SYDVKM. The CDR3 region has the DNA TGTGCCAGCAGTTCACCGCTCGGGAGGAAAGATGAAAAACTGTGTTTT. Protein product: CASSSPLGRKDEKLCF.

This clonotype was counted at least ten times. CDR3 sequence: CASSSNPRGLAGLSSYNEQFF. DNA for the CDR3: TGTGCCAGCAGCTCGAACCCTCGGGGACTAGCGGGCCTAAGCTCCTACAATGAGCAGTTCTTC. The chain is built from TRBV7-9 and TRBJ2-1; 12 bases agree with TRBD2. J gave up 0 bases and V 4 bases, and 16 bases lay outside the gene matches. Germline V gene data show CDR1 as SEHNR and CDR2 as FQNEAQ (reference sequence). This CDR3 has 21 residues.

V and J are TRBV14 and TRBJ2-1; either TRBD1 or TRBD2 may supply D (5 bases each). V lost 1 base, J lost 5 bases, and 9 bases lay in between. Germline V gene data show CDR1 as SGHDN and CDR2 as FVKESK. This CDR3 comprises 14 residues. CDR3 nucleotides: TGTGCCAGCAGCCAAGTGGGACGGAACAATGAGCAGTTCTTC. It yields the protein CASSQVGRNNEQFF.

This clonotype was counted ten times or more. The rearrangement joins TRBV7-2 to TRBJ1-5, with unresolved D. The CDR3 contains 13 residues. V was shortened by 1 base and J by 4 bases, with 5 bases between the two germline ends. In germline, CDR1 is SGHTA, CDR2 FQGNSA. CDR3 bases: TGTGCCAGCAGCTTAGACATGAATCAGCCCCAGCATTTT. Its translation: CASSLDMNQPQHF. The whole variable domain, remainder taken from reference TRBV7-2 and TRBJ1-5, is GAGVSQSPSNKVTEKGKDVELRCDPISGHTALYWYRQSLGQGLEFLIYFQGNSAPDKSGLPSDRFSAERTGGSVSTLTIQRTQQEDSAVYLCASSLDMNQPQHFGDGTRLSIL.

This clonotype was seen many times. The chain uses TRBV29-1 and TRBJ2-7; 9 bases line up with TRBD1. The CDR3 length is 14 residues. Per the germline V gene, CDR1 is SQVTM and CDR2 is ANQGSEA. The ends lost 6 bases at V and 0 bases at J; junction bases unmatched: 6. The CDR3: CSVRRDRDSYEQYF. In DNA form, the CDR3 reads TGCAGCGTCCGCCGGGACAGGGACTCCTACGAGCAGTACTTC.

This clonotype occurred a few times. The chain recombines TRBV28 with TRBJ1-5, with no clear D. V lost 3 bases to trimming and J lost 6 bases, with 15 bases between them. Germline CDR1 is MDHEN and CDR2 is SYDVKM. The CDR3 loop spans 15 amino acids. The CDR3, as DNA: TGTGCCAGCAGTTTTGAGAGGGAACTTATTCAGCCCCAGCATTTT. Translating it yields CASSFERELIQPQHF.

This clonotype was counted only a few times. V and J are TRBV29-1 and TRBJ1-4; D remains unclear. Trimming removed 5 bases at V and 0 bases at J, with 13 bases between. There are 15 residues in the CDR3. Germline V gene sequence: CDR1 SQVTM, CDR2 ANQGSEA. CDR3: CSVRRPGPTNEKLFF. CDR3 nucleotides: TGCAGCGTTCGGCGACCGGGTCCAACTAATGAAAAACTGTTTTTT.

This clonotype was observed at least ten times. J is TRBJ1-5 and V is TRBV7-2, with a possible D match to TRBD1 (6 bases). CDR3 size: 14 residues. Germline V lookup: CDR1 SGHTA, CDR2 FQGNSA. V shed 4 bases and J shed 3 bases, with 10 bases lying between them. The CDR3 coding sequence is TGTGCCAGCAGCTATACAGGGTCCAATCAGCCCCAGCATTTT. Protein product: CASSYTGSNQPQHF.

Only a few counts were recorded for this clonotype. V is TRBV7-2 and J is TRBJ2-4; the D gene is possibly TRBD1 (6 bases). The germline gives CDR1 SGHTA, CDR2 FQGNSA. Trimming pared 3 bases from V and 8 bases from J, leaving 14 bases between. This CDR3 spans 14 amino acids. The DNA for the CDR3 is TGTGCCAGCAGCTTGACCCACAGGGACGACATTCAGTACTTC. Translating it yields CASSLTHRDDIQYF.

Only a few counts were recorded for this clonotype. DNA for the CDR3: TGCAGCGTTGAGGCGGGAGGGGAGACCCAGTACTTC. It is translated as CSVEAGGETQYF. This chain links TRBV29-1 with TRBJ2-5; TRBD2 aligns across 9 bases. Germline-derived CDR1 and CDR2 are SQVTM and ANQGSEA. The CDR3 runs to 12 residues. The ends lost 3 bases at V and 5 bases at J; junction bases unmatched: 1.

In the case of this clonotype: This could be a read error, since a much larger clone is one nucleotide away. The chain links TRBV7-3 to TRBJ1-4, with D unclear. Per germline, CDR1 SGHTA and CDR2 FQGTGA. The CDR3 sequence is 13 residues long. CDR3 coding DNA: TGTGCCATTTCGCCGGGGATTAATGAAGAACTGTTTTTT. Its translation: CAISPGINEELFF.

V and J are TRBV6-5 and TRBJ1-2; 7 bases are a match to TRBD1. The CDR3 has 15 residues. V lost 5 bases to trimming and J lost 1 base; unmatched junction nucleotides: 7. Germline loops: CDR1 MNHEY, CDR2 SVGAGI. CDR3 DNA: TGTGCCAGCAGTACCCCGACAGGGCGTAACTATGGCTACACCTTC. This translates into CASSTPTGRNYGYTF.

This clonotype showed up just a few times. The V call is TRBV20-1, the J call TRBJ2-2; 13 positions agree with TRBD2. Germline CDR1 is DFQATT and CDR2 is SNEGSKA (reference sequence). With 2 bases clipped from V and 5 bases from J, the junction kept 5 bases outside the gene matches. The CDR3 contains 16 residues. The CDR3 DNA follows: TGCAGTGCTAGATCTCCGGGACTAGCGGGAACCGGGGAGCTGTTTTTT. Translating it yields CSARSPGLAGTGELFF.

This clonotype appeared a few times. This sequence joins TRBV14 and TRBJ2-7; D possibly corresponds to TRBD2 (5 bases). The CDR3 is 11 amino acids. The V end lost 5 bases, the J end lost 7 bases, and 9 bases lay between the germline ends. Looked up from germline, CDR1 is SGHDN and CDR2 is FVKESK. The CDR3 DNA reads as TGTGCCAGCAGCTCCCGGGGTGAGCAGTACTTC. Residues: CASSSRGEQYF.

This clonotype was counted between two and nine times. The rearrangement joins TRBV4-1 to TRBJ1-5, with D hard to call. This CDR3 is built from 15 residues. Deletions cut 1 base from V and 0 bases from J, with 7 bases between. The germline V gene has CDR1 MGHRA and CDR2 YSYEKL. The CDR3 reads CASSQGPYSNQPQHF. The CDR3 DNA reads as TGCGCCAGCAGCCAAGGCCCGTATAGCAATCAGCCCCAGCATTTT.

The V gene is TRBV12-5, the J gene TRBJ2-7, with D possibly matching TRBD2 (6 bases). The germline gives CDR1 LGHNT, CDR2 FRNRAP. V lost 5 bases and J 6 bases, leaving 11 bases between the germline ends. The CDR3 contains 12 residues. This chain's CDR3 is CASGPRRGEQYF. In DNA, the CDR3 is TGTGCTAGTGGTCCCCGGCGGGGCGAGCAGTACTTC. The full variable domain, completed using reference TRBV12-5 and TRBJ2-7, is DARVTQTPRHKVTEMGQEVTMRCQPILGHNTVFWYRQTMMQGLELLAYFRNRAPLDDSGMPKDRFSAEMPDATLATLKIQPSEPRDSAVYFCASGPRRGEQYFGPGTRLTVT.